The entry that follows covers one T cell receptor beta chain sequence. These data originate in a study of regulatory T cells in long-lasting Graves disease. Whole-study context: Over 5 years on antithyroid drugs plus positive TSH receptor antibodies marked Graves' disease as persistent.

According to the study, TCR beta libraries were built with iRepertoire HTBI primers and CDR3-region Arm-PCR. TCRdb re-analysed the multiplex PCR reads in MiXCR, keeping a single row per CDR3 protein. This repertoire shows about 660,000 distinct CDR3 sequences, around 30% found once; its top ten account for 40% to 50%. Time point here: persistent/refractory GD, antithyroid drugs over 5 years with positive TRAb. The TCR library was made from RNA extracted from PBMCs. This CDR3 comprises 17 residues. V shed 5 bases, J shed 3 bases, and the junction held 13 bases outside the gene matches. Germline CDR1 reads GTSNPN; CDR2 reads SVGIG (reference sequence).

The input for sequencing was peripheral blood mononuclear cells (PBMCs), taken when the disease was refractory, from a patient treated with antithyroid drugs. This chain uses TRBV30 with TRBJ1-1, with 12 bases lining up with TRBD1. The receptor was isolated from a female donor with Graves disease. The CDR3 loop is CAWGSGTGGAGDTEAFF. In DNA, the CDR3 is TGTGCCTGGGGATCCGGGACAGGGGGCGCCGGGGACACTGAAGCTTTCTTT.